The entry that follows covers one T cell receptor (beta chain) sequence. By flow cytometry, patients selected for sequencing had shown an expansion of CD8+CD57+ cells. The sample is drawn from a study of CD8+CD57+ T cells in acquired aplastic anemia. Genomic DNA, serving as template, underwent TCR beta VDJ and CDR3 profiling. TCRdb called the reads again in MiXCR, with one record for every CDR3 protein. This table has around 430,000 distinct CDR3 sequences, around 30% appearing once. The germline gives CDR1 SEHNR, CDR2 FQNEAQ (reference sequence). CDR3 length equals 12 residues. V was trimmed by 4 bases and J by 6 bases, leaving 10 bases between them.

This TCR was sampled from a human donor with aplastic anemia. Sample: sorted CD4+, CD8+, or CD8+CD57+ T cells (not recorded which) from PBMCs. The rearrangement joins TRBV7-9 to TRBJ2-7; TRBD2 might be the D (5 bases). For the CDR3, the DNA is TGTGCCAGCAGCTCGATGGCGGGCGAGCAGTACTTC. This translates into CASSSMAGEQYF. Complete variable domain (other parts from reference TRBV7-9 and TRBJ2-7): DTGVSQNPRHKITKRGQNVTFRCDPISEHNRLYWYRQTLGQGPEFLTYFQNEAQLEKSRLLSDRFSAERPKGSFSTLEIQRTEQGDSAMYLCASSSMAGEQYFGPGTRLTVT.